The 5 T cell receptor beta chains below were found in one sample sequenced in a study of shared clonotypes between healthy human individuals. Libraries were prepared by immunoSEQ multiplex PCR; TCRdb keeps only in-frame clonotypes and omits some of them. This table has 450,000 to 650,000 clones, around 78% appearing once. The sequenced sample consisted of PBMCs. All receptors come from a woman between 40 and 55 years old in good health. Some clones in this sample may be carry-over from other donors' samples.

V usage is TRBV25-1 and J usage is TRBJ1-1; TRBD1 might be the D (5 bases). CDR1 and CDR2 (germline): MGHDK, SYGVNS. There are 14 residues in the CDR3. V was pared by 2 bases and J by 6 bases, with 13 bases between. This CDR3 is CASSEQGIDAEAFF. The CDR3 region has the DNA TGTGCCAGCAGTGAACAGGGTATTGACGCTGAAGCTTTCTTT.

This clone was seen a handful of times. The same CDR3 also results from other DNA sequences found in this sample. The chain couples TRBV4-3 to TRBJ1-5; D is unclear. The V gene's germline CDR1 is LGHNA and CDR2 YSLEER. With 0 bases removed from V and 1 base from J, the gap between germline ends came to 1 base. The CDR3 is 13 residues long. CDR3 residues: CASSQDSNQPQHF. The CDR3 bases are TGCGCCAGCAGCCAAGACAGCAATCAGCCCCAGCATTTT.

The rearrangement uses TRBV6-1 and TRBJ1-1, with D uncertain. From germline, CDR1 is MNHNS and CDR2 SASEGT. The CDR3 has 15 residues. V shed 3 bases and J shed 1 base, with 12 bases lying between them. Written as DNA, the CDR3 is TGTGCCAGCAGTGAGGGAGGGCAATGGAACACTGAAGCTTTCTTT. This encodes CASSEGGQWNTEAFF.

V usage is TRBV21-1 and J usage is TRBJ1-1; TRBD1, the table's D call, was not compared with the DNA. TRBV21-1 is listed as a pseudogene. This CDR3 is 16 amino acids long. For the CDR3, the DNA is TGTGCCAGCAGCAAAGGACAGATCGTCATGAACACTGAAGCTTTCTTT. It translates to CASSKGQIVMNTEAFF.

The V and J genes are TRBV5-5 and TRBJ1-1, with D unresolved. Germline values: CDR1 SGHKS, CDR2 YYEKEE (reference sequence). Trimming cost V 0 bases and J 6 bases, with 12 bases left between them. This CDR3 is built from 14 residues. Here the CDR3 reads CASSLDLGRSEAFF. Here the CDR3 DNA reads TGTGCCAGCAGCTTGGACCTTGGTAGGTCTGAAGCTTTCTTT.